Presented here are 12 T cell receptor beta chains from one specimen sequenced in a study of a mutant IDH1 vaccine in newly diagnosed glioma. The data were produced by immunoSEQ multiplex PCR, yet TCRdb's version contains in-frame clones alone and is incomplete. The sample lists 45,000 to 65,000 clones; less than 65% were seen once. These TCRs are of unknown antigen specificity. The time point was: week 47, end of study. Vaccination comprised doses that each held 300 ug of mutant IDH1 20-mer peptide, plus topical imiquimod. Specimen: peripheral blood mononuclear cells (PBMCs), collected from a glioma patient whose treatment included an IDH1 peptide vaccine. Source of these receptors: a man in his forties with glioma. Some clones in this sample may be carry-over from other donors' samples.

In its sample, this clone was seen a few times. The genes are TRBV5-1 and TRBJ2-3, with 10 nucleotides matching TRBD1. The V gene end was trimmed by 0 bases and the J gene end by 6 bases; junction bases not matched to a gene: 4. Germline values: CDR1 SGHRS, CDR2 YFSETQ. The CDR3 spans 15 residues. DNA of the CDR3: TGCGCCAGCAGCTTGGGGACAGGGGGAGGGGATACGCAGTATTTT. This sequence encodes CASSLGTGGGDTQYF. Based on the CDR3 plus reference TRBV5-1 and TRBJ2-3, the full variable domain is KAGVTQTPRYLIKTRGQQVTLSCSPISGHRSVSWYQQTPGQGLQFLFEYFSETQRNKGNFPGRFSGRQFSNSRSEMNVSTLELGDSALYLCASSLGTGGGDTQYFGPGTRLTVL.

The chain links TRBV19 to TRBJ1-4; 10 bases line up with TRBD1. Germline trimming cut 3 bases from V and 8 bases from J; bases unmatched to any gene: 3. The germline V gene has CDR1 LNHDA and CDR2 SQIVND (reference sequence). The CDR3 length is 14 residues. The DNA for the CDR3 is TGTGCCAGTAGTATTTGGACAGGGGGGGAAAAACTGTTTTTT. This sequence encodes CASSIWTGGEKLFF.

V and J are TRBV18 and TRBJ1-1; tentative D call: TRBD1 (5 bases). Germline V gives CDR1 KGHSH, CDR2 LQKENI. The CDR3 spans 13 residues. Deletions cut 2 bases from V and 6 bases from J, with 10 bases between. CDR3 coding DNA: TGTGCCAGCTCACCAGATCAGGGTCCTGAAGCTTTCTTT. Translation: CASSPDQGPEAFF. The variable domain in full, completed from reference TRBV18 and TRBJ1-1, reads NAGVMQNPRHLVRRRGQEARLRCSPMKGHSHVYWYRQLPEEGLKFMVYLQKENIIDESGMPKERFSAEFPKEGPSILRIQQVVRGDSAAYFCASSPDQGPEAFFGQGTRLTVV.

This chain links TRBV29-1 with TRBJ1-2, with D perhaps TRBD1 (6 bases). Per the germline V gene, CDR1 is SQVTM and CDR2 is ANQGSEA. This CDR3 region has 12 residues. V dropped 5 bases and J dropped 3 bases, with 10 bases sitting between them. For the CDR3, the DNA is TGCAGCGTTAGGGGGGCAGACTATGGCTACACCTTC. Its protein is CSVRGADYGYTF.

This clone was counted once. The rearrangement links TRBV18 to TRBJ1-3, with 8 bases that match TRBD1. The CDR3 consists of 14 residues. V lost 4 bases and J lost 8; bases outside the gene matches: 7. Germline V gene sequence: CDR1 KGHSH, CDR2 LQKENI. The CDR3 DNA follows: TGTGCCAGCTCACTCCAGGGGGCGCGGGACACCATATATTTT. Encoded protein: CASSLQGARDTIYF. Full variable domain (outside the CDR3, taken from reference TRBV18 and TRBJ1-3): NAGVMQNPRHLVRRRGQEARLRCSPMKGHSHVYWYRQLPEEGLKFMVYLQKENIIDESGMPKERFSAEFPKEGPSILRIQQVVRGDSAAYFCASSLQGARDTIYFGEGSWLTVV.

V and J are TRBV15 and TRBJ1-4; unclear D gene. Deletions cut 0 bases from V and 7 bases from J, with 12 bases between. CDR1 is LNHNV and CDR2 is YYDKDF in the germline V gene (reference sequence). The CDR3 has 15 amino acids. CDR3: CATSRDNHRIEKLFF. The CDR3 bases are TGTGCCACCAGCAGAGATAATCACCGGATTGAAAAACTGTTTTTT.

The chain recombines TRBV4-1 with TRBJ1-2; a possible D gene is TRBD1 (6 bases). From germline, CDR1 is MGHRA and CDR2 YSYEKL. This CDR3 comprises 15 residues. V lost 4 bases, J lost 2 bases, and 14 bases lay in between. CDR3 sequence: CASSRSRDMNYGYTF. DNA of the CDR3: TGCGCCAGCAGCCGGAGCCGGGACATGAACTATGGCTACACCTTC.

The rearrangement joins TRBV7-2 to TRBJ1-2; D is undetermined. Germline CDR1 reads SGHTA; CDR2 reads FQGNSA. Trimming took off 1 base at V and 4 bases at J, with 7 bases between the two ends. CDR3 length: 13 amino acids. This CDR3 is CASSLGGIYGYTF. In DNA, the CDR3 is TGTGCCAGCAGCTTAGGGGGTATCTATGGCTACACCTTC.

The chain employs TRBV4-1 and TRBJ2-3, with TRBD2 matching 8 bases. With V trimmed by 1 base and J by 2 bases, 5 bases remained unmatched. CDR1 and CDR2 from the germline V gene are MGHRA and YSYEKL. This CDR3 contains 16 residues. The CDR3 spells CASSQVGLAFTDTQYF. CDR3 DNA: TGCGCCAGCAGCCAAGTAGGACTAGCATTCACAGATACGCAGTATTTT.

The J gene is TRBJ1-1, the V gene TRBV10-3, with TRBD1 matching over 9 bases. The V segment lost 3 bases and the J segment 4 bases; nucleotides outside the gene matches: 12. This CDR3 spans 17 amino acids. Germline loops: CDR1 ENHRY, CDR2 SYGVKD. The CDR3 protein is CAISDNTGGAKITEAFF. The CDR3 bases are TGTGCCATCAGTGACAACACAGGGGGCGCGAAGATCACTGAAGCTTTCTTT.

The V call is TRBV2, the J call TRBJ1-6; 7 bases agree with TRBD1. The CDR3 extends over 13 amino acids. Losses at the gene ends were 8 bases for V and 6 bases for J; bases not matched to a gene: 4. The germline V gene encodes CDR1 SNHLY and CDR2 FYNNEI. This chain's CDR3 is CASEGDSNSPLHF. The CDR3 nucleotides read TGTGCCAGCGAGGGGGACAGTAATTCACCCCTCCACTTT.

The chain is built from TRBV5-6 and TRBJ1-4; D uncertain. V shed 2 bases and J shed 5 bases, with 10 bases lying between them. The CDR3 covers 14 residues. Germline assignment: CDR1 SGHDT and CDR2 YYEEEE. Written as DNA, the CDR3 is TGTGCCAGCAGCTTAGAACAGAGAAATGAAAAACTGTTTTTT. Translating gives CASSLEQRNEKLFF.